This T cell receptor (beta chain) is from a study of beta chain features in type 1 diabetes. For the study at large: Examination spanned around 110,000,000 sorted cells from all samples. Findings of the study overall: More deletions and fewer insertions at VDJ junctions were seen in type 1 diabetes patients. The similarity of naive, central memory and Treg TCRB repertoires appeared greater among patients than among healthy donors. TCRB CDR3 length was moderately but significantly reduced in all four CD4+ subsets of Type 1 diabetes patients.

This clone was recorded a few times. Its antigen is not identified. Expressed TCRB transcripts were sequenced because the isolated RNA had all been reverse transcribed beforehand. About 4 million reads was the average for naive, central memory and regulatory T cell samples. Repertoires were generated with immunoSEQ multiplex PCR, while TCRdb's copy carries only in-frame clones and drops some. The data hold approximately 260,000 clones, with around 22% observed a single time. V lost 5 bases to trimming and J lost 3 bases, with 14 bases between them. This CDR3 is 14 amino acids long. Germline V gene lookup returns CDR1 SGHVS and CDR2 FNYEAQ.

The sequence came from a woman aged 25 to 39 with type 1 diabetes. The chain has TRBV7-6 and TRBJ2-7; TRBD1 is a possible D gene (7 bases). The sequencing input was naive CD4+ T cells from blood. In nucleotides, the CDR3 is TGTGCCAGCAGCCCAGGGGGGCGGAGCTACGAGCAGTACTTC. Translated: CASSPGGRSYEQYF.